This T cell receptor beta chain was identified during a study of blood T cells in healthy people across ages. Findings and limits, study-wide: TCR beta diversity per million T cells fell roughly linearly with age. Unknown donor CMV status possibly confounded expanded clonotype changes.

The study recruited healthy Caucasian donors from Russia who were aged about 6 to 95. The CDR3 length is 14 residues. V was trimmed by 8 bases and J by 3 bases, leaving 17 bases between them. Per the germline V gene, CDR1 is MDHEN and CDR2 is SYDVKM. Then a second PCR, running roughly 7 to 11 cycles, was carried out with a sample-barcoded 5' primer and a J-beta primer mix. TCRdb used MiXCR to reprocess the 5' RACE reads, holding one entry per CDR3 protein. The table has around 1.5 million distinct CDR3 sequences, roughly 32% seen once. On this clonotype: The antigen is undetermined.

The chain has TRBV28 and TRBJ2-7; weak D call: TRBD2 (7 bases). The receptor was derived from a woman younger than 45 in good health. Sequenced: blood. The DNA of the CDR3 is TGTGCCAGCCTCTCTGGGGGGGGCGGCTACGAGCAGTACTTC. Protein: CASLSGGGGYEQYF.